A selection of T cell receptor beta chains follows, all from one sample in a study of cytotoxic CD8 clonotypes in ibrutinib-treated CLL. This table comes from immunoSEQ multiplex PCR, and its TCRdb copy is limited to in-frame clones, with some not included. Of about 26,000 clones in the sample, over 75% were seen once. Sequenced material: PBMCs, taken after 24 months of ibrutinib treatment. These receptors came from a human donor with chronic lymphocytic leukemia. CDR3s include the opening cysteine and the closing phenylalanine or tryptophan. Fields, in order: J gene, clone size, D gene, V gene, CDR3 protein, CDR3 DNA. D genes are given only for firm matches. The listing skips clone size in some rows; elsewhere it reads once, few, many or a size class.

j_gene: TRBJ1-2
abundance: .
d_gene: .
v_gene: TRBV29-1
CDR3aa: CSVIQGGYGYTF
CDR3nt: TGCAGCGTTATACAGGGAGGCTATGGCTACACCTTC

j_gene: TRBJ2-5
abundance: .
d_gene: TRBD2
v_gene: TRBV5-1
CDR3aa: CASSLRLAGAETQYF
CDR3nt: TGCGCCAGCAGCTTGAGACTAGCGGGGGCAGAGACCCAGTACTTC

j_gene: TRBJ2-3
abundance: .
d_gene: TRBD2
v_gene: TRBV4-1
CDR3aa: CASSHPSGGNTDTQYF
CDR3nt: TGCGCCAGCAGCCATCCTAGCGGGGGGAACACAGATACGCAGTATTTT

j_gene: TRBJ2-1
abundance: .
d_gene: .
v_gene: TRBV11-1
CDR3aa: CASSLDPLANEQFF
CDR3nt: TGTGCCAGCAGCTTAGACCCACTAGCCAATGAGCAGTTCTTC

j_gene: TRBJ1-1
abundance: few
d_gene: .
v_gene: TRBV7-9
CDR3aa: CASSLITEAFF
CDR3nt: TGTGCCAGCAGCTTAATCACTGAAGCTTTCTTT

j_gene: TRBJ1-3
abundance: .
d_gene: .
v_gene: TRBV6-6
CDR3aa: CASSYRERNTIYF
CDR3nt: TGTGCCAGCAGTTACAGAGAAAGAAACACCATATATTTT

j_gene: TRBJ1-2
abundance: .
d_gene: TRBD1
v_gene: TRBV2
CDR3aa: CASRQRTGPNYGYTF
CDR3nt: TGTGCCAGCAGACAACGGACAGGGCCTAACTATGGCTACACCTTC

j_gene: TRBJ1-5
abundance: .
d_gene: TRBD1
v_gene: TRBV2
CDR3aa: CASGGKGGKSNQPQHF
CDR3nt: TGTGCCAGCGGGGGGAAAGGGGGCAAGAGCAATCAGCCCCAGCATTTT

j_gene: TRBJ1-6
abundance: .
d_gene: .
v_gene: TRBV30
CDR3aa: CAWSGRADSPLHF
CDR3nt: TGTGCCTGGAGTGGCAGGGCGGATTCACCCCTCCACTTT

j_gene: TRBJ1-6
abundance: .
d_gene: .
v_gene: TRBV10-3
CDR3aa: CAIKEGNSPLHF
CDR3nt: TGTGCCATCAAAGAAGGGAATTCACCCCTCCACTTT

j_gene: TRBJ2-7
abundance: .
d_gene: .
v_gene: TRBV5-4
CDR3aa: CASSLDRWSSYEQYF
CDR3nt: TGTGCCAGCAGCTTGGACAGGTGGAGCTCCTACGAGCAGTACTTC

j_gene: TRBJ2-2
abundance: .
d_gene: .
v_gene: TRBV21-1
CDR3aa: CASSTLAGTSGGDTGELFF
CDR3nt: TGTGCCAGCAGCACCCTTGCCGGGACTAGCGGGGGGGACACCGGGGAGCTGTTTTTT

j_gene: TRBJ2-1
abundance: .
d_gene: .
v_gene: TRBV27
CDR3aa: CASSHRLGRMGNEQFF
CDR3nt: TGTGCCAGCAGCCACCGGCTAGGTCGAATGGGGAATGAGCAGTTCTTC

j_gene: TRBJ1-1
abundance: few
d_gene: .
v_gene: TRBV12-5
CDR3aa: CASGLRQNTEAFF
CDR3nt: TGTGCTAGTGGCTTAAGACAGAACACTGAAGCTTTCTTT

j_gene: TRBJ2-7
abundance: .
d_gene: .
v_gene: TRBV29-1
CDR3aa: CSVHMGADEQYF
CDR3nt: TGCAGCGTTCACATGGGAGCGGACGAGCAGTACTTC

j_gene: TRBJ2-2
abundance: .
d_gene: .
v_gene: TRBV19
CDR3aa: CASSMRGSGELFF
CDR3nt: TGTGCCAGTAGTATGCGTGGGAGCGGGGAGCTGTTTTTT

j_gene: TRBJ2-1
abundance: .
d_gene: .
v_gene: TRBV7-9
CDR3aa: CASISVRNEQFF
CDR3nt: TGTGCCAGCATCTCGGTCCGGAATGAGCAGTTCTTC

j_gene: TRBJ1-1
abundance: .
d_gene: TRBD1
v_gene: TRBV28
CDR3aa: CASSPTPTGPWTEAFF
CDR3nt: TGTGCCAGCAGTCCCACACCGACAGGGCCTTGGACTGAAGCTTTCTTT

j_gene: TRBJ1-5
abundance: once
d_gene: .
v_gene: TRBV6-5
CDR3aa: CASSYSPGPGQPQHF
CDR3nt: TGTGCCAGCAGTTACTCACCAGGACCCGGTCAGCCCCAGCATTTT

j_gene: TRBJ2-1
abundance: once
d_gene: TRBD2
v_gene: TRBV30
CDR3aa: CAWRPPGLVFNEQFF
CDR3nt: TGTGCCTGGAGGCCCCCGGGACTAGTTTTTAATGAGCAGTTCTTC

j_gene: TRBJ2-5
abundance: .
d_gene: .
v_gene: TRBV7-2
CDR3aa: CASSLGLKVGQETQYF
CDR3nt: TGTGCCAGCAGCTTAGGCCTCAAGGTAGGCCAAGAGACCCAGTACTTC

j_gene: TRBJ1-1
abundance: .
d_gene: TRBD1
v_gene: TRBV6-1
CDR3aa: CASSFRGTEAFF
CDR3nt: TGTGCCAGCAGTTTCAGGGGGACTGAAGCTTTCTTT

j_gene: TRBJ2-1
abundance: .
d_gene: .
v_gene: TRBV28
CDR3aa: CAINTPLGKQFF
CDR3nt: TGTGCCATCAACACACCCCTAGGGAAGCAGTTCTTC

j_gene: TRBJ1-2
abundance: few
d_gene: TRBD1
v_gene: TRBV7-9
CDR3aa: CASSSTGTNYGYTF
CDR3nt: TGTGCCAGCAGTTCGACAGGGACTAACTATGGCTACACCTTC

j_gene: TRBJ2-5
abundance: few
d_gene: TRBD2
v_gene: TRBV7-2
CDR3aa: CASSLPKTSGGLKAQYF
CDR3nt: TGTGCCAGCAGCTTACCAAAGACTAGCGGGGGACTGAAGGCCCAGTACTTC

j_gene: TRBJ1-3
abundance: .
d_gene: .
v_gene: TRBV10-3
CDR3aa: CAISAMGASGSGNTIYF
CDR3nt: TGTGCCATCAGCGCCATGGGAGCGTCGGGCTCTGGAAACACCATATATTTT

j_gene: TRBJ2-1
abundance: once
d_gene: .
v_gene: TRBV5-5
CDR3aa: CASSLIREQFF
CDR3nt: TGTGCCAGCAGCCTGATAAGGGAGCAGTTCTTC

j_gene: TRBJ1-2
abundance: once
d_gene: .
v_gene: TRBV9
CDR3aa: CASSVDGRPNYGYTF
CDR3nt: TGTGCCAGCAGCGTAGATGGCCGACCTAACTATGGCTACACCTTC

j_gene: TRBJ1-2
abundance: .
d_gene: .
v_gene: TRBV11-1
CDR3aa: CASSLALAASFRDGYTF
CDR3nt: TGTGCCAGCAGCTTAGCCTTGGCAGCCTCCTTTCGCGATGGCTACACCTTC

j_gene: TRBJ1-6
abundance: .
d_gene: .
v_gene: TRBV11-2
CDR3aa: CASSPLNYSPLHF
CDR3nt: TGTGCCAGCAGTCCTCTTAATTATTCACCCCTCCACTTT

j_gene: TRBJ1-4
abundance: .
d_gene: .
v_gene: TRBV5-1
CDR3aa: CASRQQGANEKLFF
CDR3nt: TGCGCCAGCAGACAGCAGGGTGCTAATGAAAAACTGTTTTTT

j_gene: TRBJ1-2
abundance: .
d_gene: .
v_gene: TRBV28
CDR3aa: CASSSLPFGRGVGYTF
CDR3nt: TGTGCCAGCAGCTCCTTACCCTTCGGTCGAGGGGTTGGCTACACCTTC

j_gene: TRBJ1-6
abundance: .
d_gene: .
v_gene: TRBV28
CDR3aa: CASSLWGQDNSPLHF
CDR3nt: TGTGCCAGCAGTTTATGGGGACAAGATAATTCACCCCTCCACTTT

j_gene: TRBJ2-3
abundance: few
d_gene: TRBD1
v_gene: TRBV6-4
CDR3aa: CASSATGGPDTQYF
CDR3nt: TGTGCCAGCAGTGCGACAGGGGGCCCAGATACGCAGTATTTT

j_gene: TRBJ2-7
abundance: .
d_gene: .
v_gene: TRBV28
CDR3aa: CASSLNRRPYEQYF
CDR3nt: TGTGCCAGCAGTTTAAATCGGAGGCCCTACGAGCAGTACTTC

j_gene: TRBJ1-2
abundance: .
d_gene: TRBD1
v_gene: TRBV7-9
CDR3aa: CASSYSTGIYGYTF
CDR3nt: TGTGCCAGCAGCTACTCGACAGGGATCTATGGCTACACCTTC

j_gene: TRBJ1-6
abundance: few
d_gene: .
v_gene: TRBV28
CDR3aa: CASSLGDSPLHF
CDR3nt: TGTGCCAGCAGTTTAGGAGATTCACCCCTCCACTTT

j_gene: TRBJ2-2
abundance: .
d_gene: .
v_gene: TRBV5-1
CDR3aa: CASSLEVTVSNTGELFF
CDR3nt: TGCGCCAGCAGCTTGGAGGTTACAGTCTCGAACACCGGGGAGCTGTTTTTT

j_gene: TRBJ1-5
abundance: once
d_gene: TRBD1
v_gene: TRBV18
CDR3aa: CASPRRRGRQPQHF
CDR3nt: TGTGCCAGCCCCCGGCGCAGGGGGCGGCAGCCCCAGCATTTT

j_gene: TRBJ1-2
abundance: .
d_gene: .
v_gene: TRBV19
CDR3aa: CAPTQITYGYTF
CDR3nt: TGTGCCCCCACTCAGATTACCTATGGCTACACCTTC